These 30 T cell receptor beta chains were all obtained from the same sample, sequenced in a study of blood T cells in healthy people across ages. A J-beta primer mix and a sample-barcoded 5' primer were used in a second PCR of about 6 to 12 cycles. TCRdb used MiXCR to reprocess the 5' RACE reads, holding one entry per CDR3 protein. The profile shows some 640,000 distinct CDR3 sequences, roughly 49% of them singletons. Sample: blood. The receptors come from a woman aged 60-75 years in good health.

The chain is built from TRBV7-2 and TRBJ2-1; D is unresolved. Germline values: CDR1 SGHTA, CDR2 FQGNSA. The CDR3 runs 14 residues. Trimming pared 0 bases from V and 13 bases from J, leaving 16 bases between. The CDR3 region is CASSLARLKETQFF. As DNA, the CDR3 is TGTGCCAGCAGCTTAGCGCGACTGAAAGAGACCCAGTTCTTC.

This clonotype was observed once. The chain joins TRBV13 to TRBJ2-4; 7 nucleotides agree with TRBD2. Germline CDR1 reads PRHDT; CDR2 reads FYEKMQ (reference sequence). This CDR3 region has 14 residues. The trim removed 3 bases at V and 6 bases at J, leaving 5 bases unmatched. The DNA of the CDR3 is TGTGCCAGCAGCTTTAAGGGACTACCAAACATTCAGTACTTC. This gives the protein CASSFKGLPNIQYF.

The chain carries TRBV11-2 and TRBJ1-2; no firm D call. The CDR3 covers 13 residues. Germline V lookup: CDR1 SGHAT, CDR2 FQNNGV. V dropped 6 bases and J dropped 1 base, with 9 bases sitting between them. CDR3 DNA sequence: TGTGCCAGCAGACCTCATAATAACTATGGCTACACCTTC. Its protein is CASRPHNNYGYTF. The variable domain in full, with the rest retrieved from reference TRBV11-2 and TRBJ1-2, is EAGVAQSPRYKIIEKRQSVAFWCNPISGHATLYWYQQILGQGPKLLIQFQNNGVVDDSQLPKDRFSAERLKGVDSTLKIQPAKLEDSAVYLCASRPHNNYGYTFGSGTRLTVV.

The V and J genes are TRBV29-1 and TRBJ1-2; D unclear. CDR3 length: 11 amino acids. Germline V gene lookup returns CDR1 SQVTM and CDR2 ANQGSEA. V was pared by 4 bases and J by 8 bases, with 11 bases between. The CDR3 spells CSVGKGSGYTF. The CDR3 DNA is TGCAGCGTTGGAAAAGGCAGCGGCTACACCTTC. The complete variable domain, with remaining parts taken from reference TRBV29-1 and TRBJ1-2, reads SAVISQKPSRDICQRGTSLTIQCQVDSQVTMMFWYRQQPGQSLTLIATANQGSEATYESGFVIDKFPISRPNLTFSTLTVSNMSPEDSSIYLCSVGKGSGYTFGSGTRLTVV.

The genes are TRBV20-1 and TRBJ2-4, with TRBD2 matching over 7 bases. There are 15 residues in the CDR3. Germline V CDR1 and CDR2: DFQATT, SNEGSKA (reference sequence). V lost 5 bases to trimming and J lost 1 base; unmatched junction nucleotides: 8. CDR3 in amino acids: CSAGRGGRAKNIQYF. In DNA, the CDR3 is TGCAGTGCTGGACGGGGAGGGCGGGCCAAAAACATTCAGTACTTC.

The chain combines TRBV20-1 with TRBJ2-7, with 12 bases that match TRBD2. CDR1 DFQATT and CDR2 SNEGSKA come from the germline V gene (reference sequence). The junction had 12 bases not matched to a gene; V was cut back by 3 bases and J by 0 bases. The CDR3 is 18 residues long. DNA for the CDR3: TGCAGTGCTAGCCCCCTAAGGACTAGCGGGACTCTCTCCTACGAGCAGTACTTC. It specifies CSASPLRTSGTLSYEQYF.

A note on this clonotype: A read error is possible here, since a much larger clone lies one base away. The chain uses TRBV9 and TRBJ2-3; D ambiguous. Trimming cost V 0 bases and J 5 bases, with 10 bases left between them. This CDR3 contains 14 residues. CDR1 and CDR2 from the germline V gene are SGDLS and YYNGEE. In nucleotides, the CDR3 is TGTGCCAGCAGCGTAGGGACGGGCATAGATACGCAGTATTTT. It is translated as CASSVGTGIDTQYF.

This clonotype was seen more than once but under ten times. The chain is built from TRBV13 and TRBJ2-3; 11 nucleotides match TRBD2. V dropped 5 bases and J dropped 5; count of bases not matched to a gene: 6. Per the germline V gene, CDR1 is PRHDT and CDR2 is FYEKMQ (reference sequence). The CDR3 spans 15 residues. This CDR3 reads CASSLSGRAKDTQYF. As DNA, the CDR3 is TGTGCCAGCAGCCTTAGCGGGAGGGCCAAAGATACGCAGTATTTT.

The genes are TRBV18 and TRBJ2-1; 7 nucleotides line up with TRBD1. The V and J ends lost 3 bases and 7 bases, in that order; junction bases with no gene match: 15. The CDR3 totals 17 residues. Looked up from germline, CDR1 is KGHSH and CDR2 is LQKENI. CDR3 residues: CASSPLGQATSGNEQFF. The DNA for the CDR3 is TGTGCCAGCTCACCGCTAGGACAGGCAACTTCGGGGAATGAGCAGTTCTTC. The full variable domain, completed using reference TRBV18 and TRBJ2-1, is NAGVMQNPRHLVRRRGQEARLRCSPMKGHSHVYWYRQLPEEGLKFMVYLQKENIIDESGMPKERFSAEFPKEGPSILRIQQVVRGDSAAYFCASSPLGQATSGNEQFFGPGTRLTVL.

There are a few counts of this clonotype. V gene TRBV10-2 combines with J gene TRBJ2-5; D gene ambiguous. The ends were cut back, 0 bases at V and 5 bases at J, with 10 bases in the middle. Germline CDR1 is WSHSY and CDR2 is SAAADI. CDR3 length: 14 residues. Here the CDR3 DNA reads TGCGCCAGCAGTGAGTCGGTCCCATGGGAGACCCAGTACTTC. It specifies CASSESVPWETQYF.

J is TRBJ2-3 and V is TRBV10-3; 7 positions match TRBD1. The V segment lost 8 bases and the J segment 2 bases; nucleotides outside the gene matches: 10. Germline V gene lookup returns CDR1 ENHRY and CDR2 SYGVKD. The CDR3 extends over 15 amino acids. The CDR3 spells CAIAGTVRDTDTQYF. The CDR3 bases are TGTGCCATCGCCGGGACAGTACGGGACACAGATACGCAGTATTTT.

This clonotype was picked up a small number of times. This chain joins TRBV20-1 and TRBJ1-1; D gene unclear. Deletions cut 6 bases from V and 6 bases from J, with 11 bases between. Germline CDR1 DFQATT, CDR2 SNEGSKA (reference sequence). The CDR3 runs to 11 residues. CDR3 in DNA: TGCAGTGCCGCCAGGAAGGCTGAAGCTTTCTTT. Amino acids: CSAARKAEAFF.

As for this clonotype: An end of the junction does not agree with germline; a read error may underlie this. V and J are TRBV5-1 and TRBJ2-4, with TRBD2 identical over 12 bases. The J call is uncertain, as TRBJ2-7 better fits the DNA end. CDR1 SGHRS and CDR2 YFSETQ come from the germline V gene. The CDR3 has 15 amino acids. The CDR3 spells CTSSPRTSGNYEQYF. The CDR3 DNA reads TGCACCAGCAGCCCTCGGACTAGCGGGAACTACGAGCAGTACTTC.

The rearrangement joins TRBV5-5 to TRBJ1-2; D may be TRBD1 (5 bases). V lost 3 bases, J lost 4 bases, and 16 bases lay in between. Looked up from germline, CDR1 is SGHKS and CDR2 is YYEKEE (reference sequence). The CDR3 consists of 15 residues. In DNA, the CDR3 is TGTGCCAGCAGCTCCTTACGAGGGGAGAGCTATGGCTACACCTTC. Protein: CASSSLRGESYGYTF.

CDR3 amino acids: CASSFRTSGTGETQYF. CDR3 bases: TGTGCCAGCAGTTTCCGGACTAGCGGGACGGGGGAGACCCAGTACTTC. The V gene is TRBV6-2 or TRBV6-3, the J gene TRBJ2-5; TRBD2 matches 12 bases. Unmatched junction bases numbered 8, after V lost 4 bases and J lost 5 bases. Germline V CDR1 and CDR2: MNHEY, SVGEGT. The CDR3 spans 16 residues.

The V and J genes are TRBV5-1 and TRBJ2-1, with 7 bases matching TRBD2. Losses at the gene ends were 4 bases for V and 4 bases for J; bases not matched to a gene: 14. This CDR3 contains 17 residues. From germline, CDR1 is SGHRS and CDR2 YFSETQ. CDR3 sequence (DNA): TGCGCCAGCAGCCATCCTAGGGCGGGAGCATTGTACAATGAGCAGTTCTTC. Amino acids: CASSHPRAGALYNEQFF.

This rearrangement joins TRBV12-3 or TRBV12-4 to TRBJ2-3, with 9 bases fitting TRBD2. J lost 4 bases, V lost 0 bases, and 2 bases had no gene match. CDR3 size: 15 residues. In nucleotides, the CDR3 is TGTGCCAGCAGTTTAGCAGCGGGAGGCTCAGATACGCAGTATTTT. Its translation: CASSLAAGGSDTQYF.

This clonotype occurred a few times. This chain joins TRBV7-9 and TRBJ1-6; D not certain. Germline V gene lookup returns CDR1 SEHNR and CDR2 FQNEAQ (reference sequence). Trimming took 4 bases from V and 3 from J, leaving 4 bases between them. This CDR3 comprises 13 residues. CDR3 loop: CASSSDYNSPLHF. The CDR3 DNA follows: TGTGCCAGCAGCTCGGACTATAATTCACCCCTCCACTTT.

This clonotype was detected a few times. V is TRBV28 and J is TRBJ1-4; D may be TRBD1 (5 bases). In germline, CDR1 is MDHEN, CDR2 SYDVKM. V was trimmed by 6 bases and J by 7 bases, leaving 18 bases between them. This CDR3 contains 15 residues. The CDR3 region is CASSPLGGRGEKLFF. CDR3 coding DNA: TGTGCCAGCAGCCCCTTAGGAGGGAGGGGTGAAAAACTGTTTTTT.

This sequence joins TRBV7-9 and TRBJ1-2; D gene unclear. V lost 5 bases to trimming and J lost 3 bases, with 13 bases between them. The CDR3 is made up of 14 amino acids. The V gene's germline CDR1 is SEHNR and CDR2 FQNEAQ (reference sequence). CDR3 region: CASSGIPGDYGYTF. In nucleotides, the CDR3 is TGTGCCAGCAGCGGAATTCCGGGTGACTATGGCTACACCTTC.

This chain joins TRBV12-3 or TRBV12-4 and TRBJ2-3; 7 nucleotides agree with TRBD2. The CDR3 contains 15 residues. V lost 3 bases, J lost 4 bases, and 7 bases stayed unmatched. The CDR3, as DNA: TGTGCCAGCAGTTTGACGGGAGGTCCCCCAGATACGCAGTATTTT. Translating it yields CASSLTGGPPDTQYF.

The chain recombines TRBV24-1 with TRBJ1-2; no clear D. Germline values: CDR1 KGHDR, CDR2 SFDVKD. This CDR3 spans 12 amino acids. V dropped 5 bases and J dropped 6 bases, with 9 bases sitting between them. For the CDR3, the DNA is TGTGCCACCAGTGCGGGGATCGATGGCTACACCTTC. Amino acid sequence: CATSAGIDGYTF.

This chain links TRBV12-2 with TRBJ2-4; TRBD1, as called in the table, went unchecked against the DNA. The tail of the sequence fits TRBJ2-7 better, so the J call may be wrong. TRBV12-2 is marked as a pseudogene. The CDR3 sequence is 16 residues long. CDR3 bases: TGTACAAGTCGCTTTGTATCCCGGGCCCCACCGAACGAGCAGTACTTC. Translation: CTSRFVSRAPPNEQYF.

This clonotype turned up a few times. V and J are TRBV29-1 and TRBJ2-5; D remains unclear. Looked up from germline, CDR1 is SQVTM and CDR2 is ANQGSEA. V shed 2 bases and J shed 5 bases, with 12 bases lying between them. This CDR3 comprises 13 residues. The CDR3 DNA reads TGCAGCGTTGAAAAGTCGACGGGCGAGACCCAGTACTTC. Amino acids: CSVEKSTGETQYF. The full variable domain, completed using reference TRBV29-1 and TRBJ2-5, is SAVISQKPSRDICQRGTSLTIQCQVDSQVTMMFWYRQQPGQSLTLIATANQGSEATYESGFVIDKFPISRPNLTFSTLTVSNMSPEDSSIYLCSVEKSTGETQYFGPGTRLLVL.

The V and J genes are TRBV20-1 and TRBJ2-5; 8 positions match TRBD1. The J call may be faulty, since TRBJ2-7 better matches the DNA end. The CDR3 has 14 residues. Looked up from germline, CDR1 is DFQATT and CDR2 is SNEGSKA (reference sequence). The CDR3 DNA sequence: TGCAGTGCTAGGGGGCAGGGGGCGAGGAACGAGCAGTACTTC. Its translation: CSARGQGARNEQYF.

In the case of this clonotype: The junction departs from the called germline gene at one end, perhaps through a read error. The rearrangement uses TRBV20-1 and TRBJ2-5, with TRBD2 identical over 14 bases. The length of the CDR3 is 17 residues. The germline CDR1 and CDR2 sequences are DFQATT and SNEGSKA (reference sequence). The CDR3 loop is CCANPGLAGEVGETQYF. The CDR3 bases are TGCTGTGCTAACCCGGGACTAGCGGGAGAAGTTGGGGAGACCCAGTACTTC.

The rearrangement links TRBV2 to TRBJ2-7, with D perhaps TRBD1 (5 bases). Germline loops: CDR1 SNHLY, CDR2 FYNNEI. CDR3 length: 15 residues. V was pared by 2 bases and J by 2 bases, with 13 bases between. This CDR3 is CASSEQGTPAYEQYF. In nucleotides, the CDR3 is TGTGCCAGCAGTGAACAGGGAACTCCCGCCTACGAGCAGTACTTC.

This clonotype was counted between two and nine times. The chain recombines TRBV12-3 or TRBV12-4 with TRBJ2-5; the match to TRBD1 covers 12 bases. The CDR3 consists of 16 residues. V shed 5 bases, J shed 11 bases, and the junction held 15 bases outside the gene matches. This CDR3 reads CASSSPGDRGRREQYF. In DNA form, the CDR3 reads TGTGCCAGCAGTAGCCCGGGGGACAGGGGGCGGAGAGAGCAGTACTTC.

At least ten counts were recorded for this clonotype. The chain recombines TRBV9 with TRBJ2-5; D uncertain. The CDR3 sequence is 14 residues long. V lost 4 bases to trimming and J lost 5 bases, with 15 bases between them. Germline V gene data show CDR1 as SGDLS and CDR2 as YYNGEE. CDR3 residues: CASSKQAIVETQYF. CDR3 coding DNA: TGTGCCAGCAGCAAGCAGGCTATAGTCGAGACCCAGTACTTC.

V is TRBV20-1 and J is TRBJ1-1; the D gene is possibly TRBD1 (6 bases). The CDR3 runs 14 residues. Germline V gene data show CDR1 as DFQATT and CDR2 as SNEGSKA (reference sequence). V lost 5 bases and J lost 0, with 13 bases in between. CDR3 sequence reads: CSASRGAMNTEAFF. In DNA, the CDR3 is TGCAGTGCTTCTAGGGGGGCCATGAACACTGAAGCTTTCTTT.